Listed here are 26 T cell receptor beta chains from one sample, sequenced in a study of cytomegalovirus exposure and HLA in healthy donors. Researchers ran the PCR with 60 Vbeta and 13 Jbeta primers. The protocol was immunoSEQ multiplex PCR, while the TCRdb copy is restricted to in-frame clones and leaves out a portion. The repertoire holds approximately 190,000 clones, with over 75% as singletons. The sequenced sample consisted of PBMCs. These receptors were obtained from a man aged 40-49 years in good health and CMV-seropositive.

Remarks on this clone: Other nucleotide sequences from this sample produce the same CDR3. The CDR3 DNA reads TGTGCCAGCAGTGACAGCGGGGGGGCCGATACGCAGTATTTT. Translated, it gives CASSDSGGADTQYF. The V call is TRBV6-4, the J call TRBJ2-3, with 10 bases matching TRBD2. The CDR3 length is 14 residues. The germline V gene encodes CDR1 MRHNA and CDR2 SNTAGT. Germline trimming cut 2 bases from V and 6 bases from J; bases unmatched to any gene: 2.

The chain recombines TRBV27 with TRBJ2-7, with a possible D match to TRBD2 (6 bases). The germline CDR1 and CDR2 sequences are MNHEY and SMNVEV (reference sequence). V lost 6 bases and J lost 4, with 13 bases in between. This CDR3 comprises 13 residues. CDR3 residues: CASSLIRGYEQYF. CDR3 sequence (DNA): TGTGCCAGCAGCCTTATCCGGGGGTACGAGCAGTACTTC.

V and J are TRBV30 and TRBJ2-3; weak D call: TRBD2 (5 bases). This CDR3 has 17 amino acids. The V gene lost 0 bases and the J gene lost 1 base, with 17 bases spanning the gap. The germline V gene encodes CDR1 GTSNPN and CDR2 SVGIG (reference sequence). The CDR3 is CAWSVLGIQRRTDTQYF. The CDR3 DNA sequence: TGTGCCTGGAGTGTACTAGGGATTCAGCGCCGCACAGATACGCAGTATTTT.

The V call is TRBV4-3, the J call TRBJ1-2, with TRBD1 matching 7 bases. Per the germline V gene, CDR1 is LGHNA and CDR2 is YSLEER. Trimming at V came to 0 bases and at J to 4 bases, leaving 8 bases not matched to a gene. This CDR3 has 16 amino acids. CDR3 in amino acids: CASSQEVEGQFYGYTF. CDR3 DNA: TGCGCCAGCAGCCAAGAGGTTGAGGGACAGTTCTATGGCTACACCTTC.

The chain combines TRBV5-6 with TRBJ1-1, with TRBD1 matching 7 bases. This CDR3 has 13 residues. Trimming took 0 bases from V and 8 from J; bases not matched to a gene: 4. Germline-derived CDR1 and CDR2 are SGHDT and YYEEEE. The CDR3 loop is CASSLDSDREAFF. The DNA of the CDR3 is TGTGCCAGCAGCTTGGATTCGGACAGGGAAGCTTTCTTT.

The chain combines TRBV6-5 with TRBJ2-3; D perhaps matches TRBD2 (7 bases). With 10 bases removed from V and 5 bases from J, the gap between germline ends came to 16 bases. CDR3 length equals 13 residues. Germline V gene data show CDR1 as MNHEY and CDR2 as SVGAGI. The DNA of the CDR3 is TGTGCCACCAAGGGGGAGGGTTTAGATACGCAGTATTTT. This gives the protein CATKGEGLDTQYF.

The chain couples TRBV14 to TRBJ2-7, with 8 bases matching TRBD1. The CDR3 contains 14 residues. Germline V gene data show CDR1 as SGHDN and CDR2 as FVKESK. V gave up 9 bases and J gave up 3 bases; unmatched junction bases: 10. The CDR3 bases are TGTGCCAGTCAATATACGGACAGGGACTACGAGCAGTACTTC. Translation: CASQYTDRDYEQYF.

The chain couples TRBV6-1 to TRBJ1-5; D is undetermined. Germline V gene sequence: CDR1 MNHNS, CDR2 SASEGT. CDR3 length: 14 amino acids. The V and J ends lost 7 bases and 4 bases respectively, with 14 bases between them. CDR3 sequence (DNA): TGTGCCAGCAAGGTTGAGGTACTAAATCAGCCCCAGCATTTT. This translates into CASKVEVLNQPQHF.

The rearrangement joins TRBV10-2 to TRBJ1-2, with D possibly TRBD1 on 5 matching bases. The germline V and J ends were trimmed by 4 bases and 8 bases, with 14 bases remaining between them. CDR1 is WSHSY, CDR2 SAAADI, per germline. This CDR3 contains 13 residues. CDR3 sequence: CASSGTGERGYTF. CDR3 nucleotide sequence: TGCGCCAGCAGTGGTACGGGGGAAAGGGGCTACACCTTC.

The genes are TRBV2 and TRBJ1-1, with 7 bases identical to TRBD1. The CDR3 is 14 amino acids. V shed 6 bases, J shed 1 base, and the junction held 5 bases outside the gene matches. Germline V gene data show CDR1 as SNHLY and CDR2 as FYNNEI. CDR3 bases: TGTGCCAGCAGGATACAGGGGAGGAACACTGAAGCTTTCTTT. The encoded protein is CASRIQGRNTEAFF.

J is TRBJ2-1 and V is TRBV7-2, with 9 bases fitting TRBD2. The germline CDR1 and CDR2 sequences are SGHTA and FQGNSA. The CDR3 covers 16 residues. V was clipped by 4 bases and J by 9 bases; unmatched bases: 13. The CDR3: CASSYRFARGGSEQFF. CDR3 DNA: TGTGCCAGCAGCTATAGATTCGCGCGGGGGGGCAGTGAGCAGTTCTTC.

This sequence joins TRBV6-4 and TRBJ2-3, with 9 bases fitting TRBD2. The V gene's germline CDR1 is MRHNA and CDR2 SNTAGT. The trim removed 3 bases at V and 4 bases at J, leaving 2 bases unmatched. The CDR3 contains 14 residues. The CDR3 here is CASSERGGPDTQYF. DNA of the CDR3: TGTGCCAGCAGTGAGCGGGGGGGACCAGATACGCAGTATTTT.

The gene calls are TRBV7-2 and TRBJ1-3, with 7 bases lining up with TRBD1. The CDR3 runs to 14 residues. The trim removed 5 bases at V and 4 bases at J, leaving 5 bases unmatched. Germline V gives CDR1 SGHTA, CDR2 FQGNSA. CDR3 nucleotides: TGTGCCAGCAGCCAGACAGGGCCCGGAAACACCATATATTTT. Amino acids: CASSQTGPGNTIYF.

The chain recombines TRBV27 with TRBJ1-2; TRBD1 matches at 10 bases. V shed 5 bases, J shed 4 bases, and the junction held 7 bases outside the gene matches. The CDR3 covers 15 residues. Germline V gene data show CDR1 as MNHEY and CDR2 as SMNVEV (reference sequence). The CDR3 loop is CASSPLTGGVYGYTF. Here the CDR3 DNA reads TGTGCCAGCAGTCCACTGACAGGGGGCGTCTATGGCTACACCTTC.

This clone was counted between two and nine times. The chain recombines TRBV9 with TRBJ2-3; D is unresolved. This CDR3 spans 14 amino acids. V was clipped by 4 bases and J by 0 bases, with 9 bases between them. The germline V gene has CDR1 SGDLS and CDR2 YYNGEE. For the CDR3, the DNA is TGTGCCAGCAGCCGGTCAGGTAGCACAGATACGCAGTATTTT. This sequence encodes CASSRSGSTDTQYF.

The chain has TRBV5-1 and TRBJ2-3; TRBD1 might be the D (5 bases). Deletions cut 3 bases from V and 3 bases from J, with 14 bases between. Germline lookup yields CDR1 SGHRS and CDR2 YFSETQ. The CDR3 sequence is 15 residues long. CDR3 sequence: CASSSLGRATDTQYF. The CDR3, as DNA: TGCGCCAGCAGCTCCTTGGGCAGGGCGACAGATACGCAGTATTTT.

The chain joins TRBV6-5 to TRBJ1-5, with D tentatively TRBD1 (6 bases). Germline CDR1 and CDR2: MNHEY and SVGAGI. Trimming stripped 7 bases from V and 4 bases from J, with 11 bases between. This CDR3 contains 13 residues. CDR3 amino acids: CASTTGWNQPQHF. The CDR3 DNA follows: TGTGCCAGCACTACAGGGTGGAATCAGCCCCAGCATTTT.

In its sample, this clone was seen a few times. The genes are TRBV28 and TRBJ2-2; a weak D match, TRBD2 (5 bases). The CDR3 runs to 14 residues. The V gene's germline CDR1 is MDHEN and CDR2 SYDVKM. Between the trimmed V and J ends, which lost 3 bases and 3 bases, there was a span of 8 bases. DNA for the CDR3: TGTGCCAGCAGTTTGGTCGGGGACACCGGGGAGCTGTTTTTT. Translating gives CASSLVGDTGELFF. The complete variable domain, with remaining parts taken from reference TRBV28 and TRBJ2-2, reads DVKVTQSSRYLVKRTGEKVFLECVQDMDHENMFWYRQDPGLGLRLIYFSYDVKMKEKGDIPEGYSVSREKKERFSLILESASTNQTSMYLCASSLVGDTGELFFGEGSRLTVL.

This clone appeared once. J is TRBJ2-5 and V is TRBV6-5; a possible D gene is TRBD2 (5 bases). Looked up from germline, CDR1 is MNHEY and CDR2 is SVGAGI. The CDR3 extends over 13 amino acids. The V end lost 5 bases, the J end lost 5 bases, and 12 bases lay between the germline ends. Written as DNA, the CDR3 is TGTGCCAGCAGTGAGGGCAGCCGGGAGACCCAGTACTTC. Amino acids: CASSEGSRETQYF.

The chain employs TRBV11-2 and TRBJ1-2; 9 nucleotides line up with TRBD1. This CDR3 is 15 amino acids long. Germline loops: CDR1 SGHAT, CDR2 FQNNGV. V trimming: 6 bases; J trimming: 4 bases; junction bases outside the gene matches: 9. The CDR3, as DNA: TGTGCCAGCAGTCCTAGCCGGGACAGGGTCTATGGCTACACCTTC. It translates to CASSPSRDRVYGYTF.

A word on this clone: A read error may account for a junction end that differs from germline. The J gene is TRBJ2-5, the V gene TRBV7-7, with 9 bases fitting TRBD2. The CDR3 covers 16 residues. Germline CDR1 is SSHAT and CDR2 is FNYEAQ (reference sequence). The CDR3: CASSLQGGGAPETQYF. The CDR3 region has the DNA TGTGCTAGCAGCTTACAGGGCGGGGGGGCGCCGGAGACCCAGTACTTC. Drawing the rest from reference TRBV7-7 and TRBJ2-5, the complete variable domain is GAGVSQSPRYKVTKRGQDVTLRCDPISSHATLYWYQQALGQGPEFLTYFNYEAQPDKSGLPSDRFSAERPEGSISTLTIQRTEQRDSAMYRCASSLQGGGAPETQYFGPGTRLLVL.

V usage is TRBV14 and J usage is TRBJ2-3; 7 nucleotides match TRBD2. The CDR3 runs to 16 residues. From germline, CDR1 is SGHDN and CDR2 FVKESK. Trimming removed 1 base from V and 2 bases from J; junction bases left unmatched: 6. CDR3 sequence (DNA): TGTGCCAGCAGCCAAGGTAGACTAGCCTTCACAGATACGCAGTATTTT. It translates to CASSQGRLAFTDTQYF.

The chain uses TRBV7-9 and TRBJ1-1; 9 bases are shared with TRBD1. Trimming removed 6 bases from V and 4 bases from J; junction bases left unmatched: 15. The CDR3 covers 17 residues. Germline V gene sequence: CDR1 SEHNR, CDR2 FQNEAQ (reference sequence). The CDR3 loop reads CASSRLGQGMSGTEAFF. In DNA, the CDR3 is TGTGCCAGCAGTCGCCTGGGACAGGGAATGTCAGGCACTGAAGCTTTCTTT.

This chain uses TRBV2 with TRBJ1-2, with D perhaps matching TRBD1 (5 bases). Germline-derived CDR1 and CDR2 are SNHLY and FYNNEI. The CDR3 is 15 amino acids. Between the trimmed V and J ends, which lost 1 base and 4 bases, there was a span of 13 bases. Here the CDR3 reads CASSEGRVYFYGYTF. The CDR3 region has the DNA TGTGCCAGCAGTGAAGGCAGGGTATACTTCTATGGCTACACCTTC.

The chain carries TRBV9 and TRBJ2-7; D may be TRBD2 (6 bases). This CDR3 comprises 14 residues. Between the trimmed V and J ends, which lost 0 bases and 3 bases, there was a span of 10 bases. Germline CDR1 is SGDLS and CDR2 is YYNGEE. In DNA form, the CDR3 reads TGTGCCAGCAGCGTAGGGACTATAAACTACGAGCAGTACTTC. Amino acid sequence: CASSVGTINYEQYF.

The gene calls are TRBV4-1 and TRBJ1-5; 9 nucleotides line up with TRBD1. Germline V gene data show CDR1 as MGHRA and CDR2 as YSYEKL. The CDR3 runs to 15 residues. Trimming at V came to 1 base and at J to 5 bases, leaving 3 bases not matched to a gene. The CDR3 loop reads CASSQVTGGYQPQHF. CDR3 DNA sequence: TGCGCCAGCAGCCAAGTGACAGGGGGTTATCAGCCCCAGCATTTT.